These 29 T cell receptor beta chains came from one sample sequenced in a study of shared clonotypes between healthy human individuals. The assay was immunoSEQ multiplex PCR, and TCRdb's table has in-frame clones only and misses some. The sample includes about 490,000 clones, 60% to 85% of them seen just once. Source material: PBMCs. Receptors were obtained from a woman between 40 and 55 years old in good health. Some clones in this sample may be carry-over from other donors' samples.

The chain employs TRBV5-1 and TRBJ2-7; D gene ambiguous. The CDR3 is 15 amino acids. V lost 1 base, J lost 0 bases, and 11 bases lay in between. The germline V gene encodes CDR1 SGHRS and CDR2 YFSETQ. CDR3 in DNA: TGCGCCAGCAGCTTGTCTGGCAGCAGCTCCTACGAGCAGTACTTC. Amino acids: CASSLSGSSSYEQYF.

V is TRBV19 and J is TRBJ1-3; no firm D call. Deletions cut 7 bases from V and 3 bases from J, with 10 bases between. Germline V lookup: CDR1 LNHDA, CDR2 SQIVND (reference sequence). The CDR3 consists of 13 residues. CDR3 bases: TGTGCCAGTACCCGCAGACTTGGAAACACCATATATTTT. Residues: CASTRRLGNTIYF.

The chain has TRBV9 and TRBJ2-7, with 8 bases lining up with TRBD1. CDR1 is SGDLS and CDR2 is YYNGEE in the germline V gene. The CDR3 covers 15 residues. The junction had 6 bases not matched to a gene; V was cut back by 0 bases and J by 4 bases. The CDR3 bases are TGTGCCAGCAGCGTAGGAGGGACAGGAGATTACGAGCAGTACTTC. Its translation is CASSVGGTGDYEQYF. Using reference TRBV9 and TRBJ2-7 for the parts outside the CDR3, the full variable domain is DSGVTQTPKHLITATGQRVTLRCSPRSGDLSVYWYQQSLDQGLQFLIQYYNGEERAKGNILERFSAQQFPDLHSELNLSSLELGDSALYFCASSVGGTGDYEQYFGPGTRLTVT.

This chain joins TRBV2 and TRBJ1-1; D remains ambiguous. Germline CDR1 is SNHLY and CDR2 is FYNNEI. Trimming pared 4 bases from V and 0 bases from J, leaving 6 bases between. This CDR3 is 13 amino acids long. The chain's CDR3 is CASSAIMNTEAFF. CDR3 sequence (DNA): TGTGCCAGCAGTGCAATTATGAACACTGAAGCTTTCTTT.

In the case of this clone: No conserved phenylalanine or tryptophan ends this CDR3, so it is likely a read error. The CDR3 DNA reads as TGTGCCAGCAGCTTACGCCAGGATGGCGAGCAGTACCTC. Its protein product is CASSLRQDGEQYL. V gene TRBV7-7 combines with J gene TRBJ2-7; D is uncertain. This CDR3 has 13 residues. Germline CDR1 is SSHAT and CDR2 is FNYEAQ (reference sequence). V shed 2 bases and J shed 6 bases, with 11 bases lying between them.

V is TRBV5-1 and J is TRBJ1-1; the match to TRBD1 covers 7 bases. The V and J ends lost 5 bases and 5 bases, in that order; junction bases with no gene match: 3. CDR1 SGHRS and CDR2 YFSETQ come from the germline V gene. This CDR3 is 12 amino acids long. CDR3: CASRRGQTEAFF. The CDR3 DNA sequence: TGCGCCAGCAGGAGGGGGCAGACTGAAGCTTTCTTT.

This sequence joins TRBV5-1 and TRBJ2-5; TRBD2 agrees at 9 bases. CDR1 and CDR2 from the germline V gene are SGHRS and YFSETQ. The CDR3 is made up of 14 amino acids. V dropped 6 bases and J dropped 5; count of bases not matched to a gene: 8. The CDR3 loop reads CASNRGLAVETQYF. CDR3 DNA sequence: TGCGCCAGCAACAGGGGACTAGCAGTGGAGACCCAGTACTTC.

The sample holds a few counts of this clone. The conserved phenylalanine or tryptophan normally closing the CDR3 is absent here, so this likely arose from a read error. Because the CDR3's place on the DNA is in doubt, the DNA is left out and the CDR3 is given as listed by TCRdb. CDR3 sequence: CAWSVQSNQPKHL. V gene TRBV30 combines with J gene TRBJ1-5; TRBD1 was called by the table and not checked on the DNA. Germline CDR1 is GTSNPN and CDR2 is SVGIG (reference sequence). The CDR3 extends over 13 residues, inclusive of both ends.

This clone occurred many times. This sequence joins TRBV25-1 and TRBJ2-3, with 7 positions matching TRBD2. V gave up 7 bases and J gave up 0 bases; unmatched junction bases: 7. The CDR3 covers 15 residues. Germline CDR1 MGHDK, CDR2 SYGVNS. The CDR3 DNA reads TGTGCCAGCACCGGGGGAGGGCCGAGCACAGATACGCAGTATTTT. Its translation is CASTGGGPSTDTQYF.

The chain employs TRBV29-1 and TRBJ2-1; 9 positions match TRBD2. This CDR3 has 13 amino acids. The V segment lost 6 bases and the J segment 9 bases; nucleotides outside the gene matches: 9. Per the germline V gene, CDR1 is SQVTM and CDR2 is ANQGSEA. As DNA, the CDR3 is TGCAGCGTGATAGCGGGAGCCAACGGTGAGCAGTTCTTC. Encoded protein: CSVIAGANGEQFF.

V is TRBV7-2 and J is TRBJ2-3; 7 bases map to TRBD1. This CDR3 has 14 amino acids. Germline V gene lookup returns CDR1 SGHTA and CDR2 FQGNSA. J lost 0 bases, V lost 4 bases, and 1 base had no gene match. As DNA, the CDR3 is TGTGCCAGCAGCTGGGACAGAAGCACAGATACGCAGTATTTT. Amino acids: CASSWDRSTDTQYF.

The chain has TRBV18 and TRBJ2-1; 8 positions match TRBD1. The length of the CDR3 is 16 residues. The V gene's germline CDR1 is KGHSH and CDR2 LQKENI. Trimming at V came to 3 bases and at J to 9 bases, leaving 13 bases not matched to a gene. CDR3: CASSPISRDRFCEQFF. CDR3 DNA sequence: TGTGCCAGCTCACCGATCTCCCGGGACAGGTTCTGTGAGCAGTTCTTC.

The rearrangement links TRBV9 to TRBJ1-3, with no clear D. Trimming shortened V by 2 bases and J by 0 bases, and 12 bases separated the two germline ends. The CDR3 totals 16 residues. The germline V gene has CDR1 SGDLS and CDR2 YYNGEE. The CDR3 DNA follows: TGTGCCAGCAGCGTGTCTTCAGGAAACTCTGGAAACACCATATATTTT. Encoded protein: CASSVSSGNSGNTIYF.

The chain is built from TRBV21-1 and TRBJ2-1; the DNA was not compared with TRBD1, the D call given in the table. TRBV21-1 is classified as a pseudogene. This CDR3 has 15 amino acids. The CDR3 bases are TGTGCCAGCAGCAGGTGGACAGGGACGGTCAATGAGCAGTTCTTC. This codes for CASSRWTGTVNEQFF.

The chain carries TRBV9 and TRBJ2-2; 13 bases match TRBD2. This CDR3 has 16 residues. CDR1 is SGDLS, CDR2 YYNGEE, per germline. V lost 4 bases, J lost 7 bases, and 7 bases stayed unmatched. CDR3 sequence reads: CASSPRTSGSGGELFF. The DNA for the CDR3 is TGTGCCAGCAGCCCCCGGACTAGCGGGAGCGGCGGGGAGCTGTTTTTT.

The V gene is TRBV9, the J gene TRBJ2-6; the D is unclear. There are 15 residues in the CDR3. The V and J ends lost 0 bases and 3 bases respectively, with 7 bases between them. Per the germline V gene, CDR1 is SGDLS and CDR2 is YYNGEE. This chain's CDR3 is CASSVVGFGANVLTF. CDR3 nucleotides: TGTGCCAGCAGCGTAGTAGGGTTTGGGGCCAACGTCCTGACTTTC. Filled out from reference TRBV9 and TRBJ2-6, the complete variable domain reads DSGVTQTPKHLITATGQRVTLRCSPRSGDLSVYWYQQSLDQGLQFLIQYYNGEERAKGNILERFSAQQFPDLHSELNLSSLELGDSALYFCASSVVGFGANVLTFGAGSRLTVL.

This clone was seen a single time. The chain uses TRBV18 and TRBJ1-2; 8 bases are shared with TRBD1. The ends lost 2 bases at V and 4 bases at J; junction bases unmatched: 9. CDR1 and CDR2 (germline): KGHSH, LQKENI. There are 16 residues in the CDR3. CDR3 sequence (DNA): TGTGCCAGCTCACCAGTTTCAGGACAGGGAAGCTATGGCTACACCTTC. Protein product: CASSPVSGQGSYGYTF.

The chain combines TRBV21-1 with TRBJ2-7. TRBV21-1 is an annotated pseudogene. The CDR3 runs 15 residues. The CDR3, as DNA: TGTGCCAGCCAACAAGAGGGGACGGTCTCCTACGAGCAGTACTTC. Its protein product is CASQQEGTVSYEQYF.

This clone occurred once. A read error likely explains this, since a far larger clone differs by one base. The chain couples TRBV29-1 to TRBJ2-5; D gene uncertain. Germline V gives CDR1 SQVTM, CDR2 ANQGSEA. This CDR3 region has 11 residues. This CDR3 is CSVVEQETLYF. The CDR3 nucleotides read TGCAGCGTTGTTGAGCAAGAGACCCTGTACTTC.

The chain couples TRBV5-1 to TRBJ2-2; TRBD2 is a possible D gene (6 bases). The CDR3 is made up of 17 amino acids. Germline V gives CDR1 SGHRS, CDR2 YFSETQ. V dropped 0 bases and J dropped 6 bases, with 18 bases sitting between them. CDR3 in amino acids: CASSLGMEGWYAGELFF. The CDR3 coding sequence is TGCGCCAGCAGCTTGGGGATGGAGGGCTGGTACGCCGGGGAGCTGTTTTTT.

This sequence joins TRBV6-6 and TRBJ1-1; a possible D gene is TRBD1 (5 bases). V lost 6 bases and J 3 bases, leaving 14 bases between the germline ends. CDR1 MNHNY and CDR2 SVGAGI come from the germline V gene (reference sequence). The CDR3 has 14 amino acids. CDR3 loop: CASSQWGRDTEAFF. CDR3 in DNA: TGTGCCAGCAGCCAGTGGGGGAGAGACACTGAAGCTTTCTTT.

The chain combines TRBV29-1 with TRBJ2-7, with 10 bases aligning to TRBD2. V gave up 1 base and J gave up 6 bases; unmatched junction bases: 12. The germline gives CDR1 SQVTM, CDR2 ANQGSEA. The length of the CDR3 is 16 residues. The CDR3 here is CSVEVAGGGFGSEQYF. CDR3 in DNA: TGCAGCGTTGAAGTAGCGGGAGGTGGATTTGGAAGCGAGCAGTACTTC.

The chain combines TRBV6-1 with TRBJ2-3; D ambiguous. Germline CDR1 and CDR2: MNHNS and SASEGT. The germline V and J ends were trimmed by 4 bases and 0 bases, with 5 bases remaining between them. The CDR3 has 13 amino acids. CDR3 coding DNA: TGTGCCAGCAGTGGAGCTAGCACAGATACGCAGTATTTT. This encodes CASSGASTDTQYF.

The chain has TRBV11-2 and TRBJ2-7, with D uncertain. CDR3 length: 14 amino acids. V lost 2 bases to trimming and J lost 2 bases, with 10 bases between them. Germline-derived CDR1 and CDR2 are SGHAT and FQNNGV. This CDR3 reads CASSLYQSTYEQYF. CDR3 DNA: TGTGCCAGCAGCTTATACCAATCTACCTACGAGCAGTACTTC. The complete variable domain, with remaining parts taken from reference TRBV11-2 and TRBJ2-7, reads EAGVAQSPRYKIIEKRQSVAFWCNPISGHATLYWYQQILGQGPKLLIQFQNNGVVDDSQLPKDRFSAERLKGVDSTLKIQPAKLEDSAVYLCASSLYQSTYEQYFGPGTRLTVT.

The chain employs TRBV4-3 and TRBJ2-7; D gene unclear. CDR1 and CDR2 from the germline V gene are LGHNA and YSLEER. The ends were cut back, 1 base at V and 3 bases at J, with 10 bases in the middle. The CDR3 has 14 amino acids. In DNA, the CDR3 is TGCGCCAGCAGCCAAGTCCCAAACAACTACGAGCAGTACTTC. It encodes CASSQVPNNYEQYF.

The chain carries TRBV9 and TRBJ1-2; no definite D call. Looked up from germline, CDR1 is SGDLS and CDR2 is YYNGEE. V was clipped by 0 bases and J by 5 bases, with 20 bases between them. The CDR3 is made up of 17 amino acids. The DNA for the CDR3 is TGTGCCAGCAGCGTAGAAGGGTGGGGAGCGGCGGGGTATGGCTACACCTTC. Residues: CASSVEGWGAAGYGYTF.

CDR3 loop: CASSPGLAGSYEQYF. The CDR3 coding sequence is TGTGCCAGCAGCCCGGGACTAGCGGGCTCCTACGAGCAGTACTTC. This chain joins TRBV4-2 and TRBJ2-7; 12 bases are a match to TRBD2. CDR1 and CDR2 (germline): LGHNA, YNFKEQ. The V and J ends lost 4 bases and 0 bases, in that order; junction bases with no gene match: 1. The CDR3 sequence is 15 residues long.

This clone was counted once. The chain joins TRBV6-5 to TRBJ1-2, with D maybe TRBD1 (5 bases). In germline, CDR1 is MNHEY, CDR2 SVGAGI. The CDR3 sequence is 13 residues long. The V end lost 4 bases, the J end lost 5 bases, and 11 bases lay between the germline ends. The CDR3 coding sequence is TGTGCCAGCAGTTGGGGCCGAGGTTATGGCTACACCTTC. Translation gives CASSWGRGYGYTF.

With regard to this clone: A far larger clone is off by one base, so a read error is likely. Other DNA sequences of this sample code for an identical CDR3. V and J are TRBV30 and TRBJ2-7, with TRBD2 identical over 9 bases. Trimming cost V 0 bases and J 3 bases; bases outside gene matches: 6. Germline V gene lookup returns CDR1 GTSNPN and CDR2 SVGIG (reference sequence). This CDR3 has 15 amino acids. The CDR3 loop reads CAWSVRREGFYEQYF. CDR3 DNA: TGTGCCTGGAGTGTGCGGCGGGAGGGCTTCTACGAGCAGTACTTC.